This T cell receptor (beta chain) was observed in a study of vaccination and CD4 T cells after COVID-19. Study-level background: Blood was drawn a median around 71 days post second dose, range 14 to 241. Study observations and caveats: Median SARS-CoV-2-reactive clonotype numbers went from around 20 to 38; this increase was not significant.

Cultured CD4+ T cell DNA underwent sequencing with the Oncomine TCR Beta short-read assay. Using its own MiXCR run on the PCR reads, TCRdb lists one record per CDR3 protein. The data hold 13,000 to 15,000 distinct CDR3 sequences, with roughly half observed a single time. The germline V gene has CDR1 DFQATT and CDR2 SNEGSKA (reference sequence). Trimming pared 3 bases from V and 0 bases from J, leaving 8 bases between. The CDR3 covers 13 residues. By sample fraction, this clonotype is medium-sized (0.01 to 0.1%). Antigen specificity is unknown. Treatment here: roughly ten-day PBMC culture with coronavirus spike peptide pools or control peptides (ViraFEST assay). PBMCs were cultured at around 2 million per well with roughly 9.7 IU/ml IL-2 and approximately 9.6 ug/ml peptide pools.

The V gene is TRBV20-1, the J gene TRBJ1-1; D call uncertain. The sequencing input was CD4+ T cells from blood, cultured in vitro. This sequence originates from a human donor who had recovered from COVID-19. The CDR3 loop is CSARGGMNTEAFF. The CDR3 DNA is TGCAGTGCTAGGGGCGGGATGAACACTGAAGCTTTCTTT.